The 32 T cell receptor beta chains listed next were all sequenced from one sample in a study of shared clonotypes between healthy human individuals. Naive CD8 cells comprised CD45RO-negative, CCR7-positively selected cells, excluding terminally differentiated effector memory CD45RA+ cells. Sequencing was performed with immunoSEQ multiplex PCR; in TCRdb, only in-frame clones are kept and a portion is missing. Among 760,000 or so clones listed, roughly 96% were seen once. The sequenced material came from naive CD8+ T cells sorted from blood. The receptors were gathered from a man aged 25 to 45 in good health.

The chain is built from TRBV7-3 and TRBJ2-7, with 8 bases fitting TRBD1. Per germline, CDR1 SGHTA and CDR2 FQGTGA. The CDR3 length is 14 residues. Germline trimming cut 6 bases from V and 4 bases from J; bases unmatched to any gene: 8. The CDR3, as DNA: TGTGCCAGCAGTCTAGCAGGGGGCGATTACGAGCAGTACTTC. It encodes CASSLAGGDYEQYF.

The rearrangement uses TRBV15 and TRBJ1-1; D call uncertain. The CDR3 totals 13 residues. Germline loops: CDR1 LNHNV, CDR2 YYDKDF (reference sequence). V gave up 1 base and J gave up 7 bases, with 10 bases separating them. In DNA, the CDR3 is TGTGCCACCAGCAGAGCGGGTTTGGGTGAAGCTTTCTTT. Residues: CATSRAGLGEAFF.

The chain joins TRBV4-1 to TRBJ1-2, with TRBD1 identical over 9 bases. Germline V gene lookup returns CDR1 MGHRA and CDR2 YSYEKL. This CDR3 contains 15 residues. V dropped 1 base and J dropped 4; count of bases not matched to a gene: 4. Here the CDR3 DNA reads TGCGCCAGCAGCCAAGGGACAGGGGCTAGCTATGGCTACACCTTC. The encoded protein is CASSQGTGASYGYTF.

The chain recombines TRBV15 with TRBJ1-4; 8 positions match TRBD1. The CDR3 totals 15 residues. Germline assignment: CDR1 LNHNV and CDR2 YYDKDF (reference sequence). V lost 3 bases, J lost 6 bases, and 6 bases stayed unmatched. CDR3 in amino acids: CATSSRTGRDEKLFF. The CDR3, as DNA: TGTGCCACCAGCAGTAGGACAGGGAGGGATGAAAAACTGTTTTTT.

This chain connects TRBV5-6 to TRBJ2-7; possible D gene TRBD2, 5 bases. This CDR3 region has 13 residues. V shed 4 bases and J shed 5 bases, with 13 bases lying between them. From germline, CDR1 is SGHDT and CDR2 YYEEEE. In DNA form, the CDR3 reads TGTGCCAGCAGCCCGAGGAGGACCCACGAGCAGTACTTC. Translation: CASSPRRTHEQYF.

The chain combines TRBV5-1 with TRBJ2-1; 7 bases match TRBD1. Germline CDR1 reads SGHRS; CDR2 reads YFSETQ. The CDR3 contains 14 residues. The trim removed 3 bases at V and 4 bases at J, leaving 4 bases unmatched. CDR3 DNA: TGCGCCAGCAGCTGGGACAGTTTATACAATGAGCAGTTCTTC. Its translation is CASSWDSLYNEQFF. Full variable domain (missing parts from reference TRBV5-1 and TRBJ2-1): KAGVTQTPRYLIKTRGQQVTLSCSPISGHRSVSWYQQTPGQGLQFLFEYFSETQRNKGNFPGRFSGRQFSNSRSEMNVSTLELGDSALYLCASSWDSLYNEQFFGPGTRLTVL.

The gene calls are TRBV4-3 and TRBJ2-1; TRBD2 matches 7 bases. This CDR3 has 19 amino acids. CDR1 and CDR2 (germline): LGHNA, YSLEER. The junction had 15 bases not matched to a gene; V was cut back by 0 bases and J by 4 bases. The DNA for the CDR3 is TGCGCCAGCAGCCAAGATAGGGTGAAGTACGGGACTACTTACAATGAGCAGTTCTTC. Its protein product is CASSQDRVKYGTTYNEQFF.

A word on this clone: This same CDR3 is encoded by further DNA sequences in the sample. V is TRBV6-5 and J is TRBJ2-7, with unresolved D. The CDR3 runs to 14 residues. Trimming cost V 0 bases and J 4 bases, with 10 bases left between them. Per germline, CDR1 MNHEY and CDR2 SVGAGI. The CDR3 coding sequence is TGTGCCAGCAGTTACTCAGGCGGCTTGTACGAGCAGTACTTC. This encodes CASSYSGGLYEQYF.

The chain is built from TRBV13 and TRBJ2-2; D remains unclear. The CDR3 is 17 amino acids. Germline V gene sequence: CDR1 PRHDT, CDR2 FYEKMQ (reference sequence). The ends were cut back, 5 bases at V and 0 bases at J, with 16 bases in the middle. CDR3 nucleotides: TGTGCCAGCAGCCCTCAGGTGTGGGGTTCGAACACCGGGGAGCTGTTTTTT. Residues: CASSPQVWGSNTGELFF. The variable domain in full, with the rest retrieved from reference TRBV13 and TRBJ2-2, is AAGVIQSPRHLIKEKRETATLKCYPIPRHDTVYWYQQGPGQDPQFLISFYEKMQSDKGSIPDRFSAQQFSDYHSELNMSSLELGDSALYFCASSPQVWGSNTGELFFGEGSRLTVL.

This rearrangement joins TRBV6-1 to TRBJ1-2; D gene ambiguous. The CDR3 is 10 amino acids. The V end was cut by 7 bases, the J end by 4 bases, with 4 bases between. CDR1 MNHNS and CDR2 SASEGT come from the germline V gene. CDR3 protein: CASIGYGYTF. The CDR3 bases are TGTGCCAGCATAGGCTATGGCTACACCTTC.

The chain uses TRBV5-1 and TRBJ2-7; 8 bases align to TRBD2. The CDR3 totals 14 residues. V gave up 3 bases and J gave up 1 base; unmatched junction bases: 3. Looked up from germline, CDR1 is SGHRS and CDR2 is YFSETQ. CDR3 amino acids: CASSSSGSSYEQYF. In DNA form, the CDR3 reads TGCGCCAGCAGCTCCAGCGGGAGTTCCTACGAGCAGTACTTC.

CDR3 protein: CASSPQGGGTEAFF. For the CDR3, the DNA is TGTGCCAGCAGCCCGCAGGGAGGTGGGACTGAAGCTTTCTTT. This chain links TRBV13 with TRBJ1-1, with D possibly being TRBD1 (5 bases). CDR3 length equals 14 residues. Germline CDR1 is PRHDT and CDR2 is FYEKMQ (reference sequence). The V gene lost 5 bases and the J gene lost 5 bases, with 15 bases spanning the gap.

This chain links TRBV11-2 with TRBJ1-1; 9 bases agree with TRBD1. The CDR3 spans 18 residues. The germline gives CDR1 SGHAT, CDR2 FQNNGV. The V gene end was trimmed by 3 bases and the J gene end by 5 bases; junction bases not matched to a gene: 16. This chain's CDR3 is CASSFYGTGLISGTEAFF. The CDR3 nucleotides are TGTGCCAGCAGCTTTTATGGGACAGGGTTGATCTCCGGGACTGAAGCTTTCTTT.

The rearrangement joins TRBV14 to TRBJ2-7; no firm D call. The CDR3 has 14 amino acids. The V end was cut by 2 bases, the J end by 0 bases, with 8 bases between. Germline-derived CDR1 and CDR2 are SGHDN and FVKESK. CDR3 coding DNA: TGTGCCAGCAGCCAAAGACTCAGCTCCTACGAGCAGTACTTC. Residues: CASSQRLSSYEQYF.

The chain recombines TRBV29-1 with TRBJ1-1, with D tentatively TRBD1 (6 bases). From germline, CDR1 is SQVTM and CDR2 ANQGSEA. Trimming removed 2 bases from V and 0 bases from J, with 13 bases in between. The CDR3 extends over 15 amino acids. This CDR3 is CSVERAGDMNTEAFF. The DNA of the CDR3 is TGCAGCGTTGAACGGGCAGGGGACATGAACACTGAAGCTTTCTTT. Filled out from reference TRBV29-1 and TRBJ1-1, the complete variable domain reads SAVISQKPSRDICQRGTSLTIQCQVDSQVTMMFWYRQQPGQSLTLIATANQGSEATYESGFVIDKFPISRPNLTFSTLTVSNMSPEDSSIYLCSVERAGDMNTEAFFGQGTRLTVV.

The CDR3 DNA reads as TGTGCCAGCAGTGAACCGGGTCCCAATGAGCAGTTCTTC. Its translation is CASSEPGPNEQFF. The genes are TRBV6-1 and TRBJ2-1, with D unclear. The ends were cut back, 2 bases at V and 6 bases at J, with 8 bases in the middle. The CDR3 consists of 13 residues. Germline V lookup: CDR1 MNHNS, CDR2 SASEGT.

The CDR3 coding sequence is TGTGCCAGCAGTTTCTCGGGACTAGCTGGTTCCGAGCAGTACTTC. Protein sequence: CASSFSGLAGSEQYF. V gene TRBV27 combines with J gene TRBJ2-7, with 9 bases fitting TRBD2. CDR1 MNHEY and CDR2 SMNVEV come from the germline V gene (reference sequence). The CDR3 loop spans 15 amino acids. V dropped 3 bases and J dropped 6; count of bases not matched to a gene: 9.

V gene TRBV7-8 combines with J gene TRBJ2-5; D is uncertain. Trimming pared 5 bases from V and 3 bases from J, leaving 13 bases between. Germline CDR1 reads SGHVS; CDR2 reads FQNEAQ. CDR3 length: 14 amino acids. In DNA, the CDR3 is TGTGCCAGCAGCCCCCGCCGGGCGGAAGAGACCCAGTACTTC. Encoded protein: CASSPRRAEETQYF.

The J gene is TRBJ2-5, the V gene TRBV4-1; 10 nucleotides match TRBD1. CDR1 is MGHRA, CDR2 YSYEKL, per germline. Trimming cost V 2 bases and J 5 bases; bases outside gene matches: 5. The CDR3 has 15 residues. CDR3 sequence: CASSQPTGGQETQYF. CDR3 coding DNA: TGCGCCAGCAGCCAACCGACAGGGGGCCAGGAGACCCAGTACTTC.

The rearrangement joins TRBV19 to TRBJ1-5; a possible D gene is TRBD1 (5 bases). CDR1 and CDR2 (germline): LNHDA, SQIVND (reference sequence). The CDR3 loop spans 15 amino acids. V was clipped by 2 bases and J by 1 base, with 9 bases between them. CDR3 sequence (DNA): TGTGCCAGTAGTATAATAGGACACAGCAATCAGCCCCAGCATTTT. It translates to CASSIIGHSNQPQHF.

A remark on this clone: This same CDR3 is encoded by further DNA sequences in the sample. The V call is TRBV29-1, the J call TRBJ2-7; D is undetermined. Deletions cut 6 bases from V and 4 bases from J, with 10 bases between. This CDR3 is built from 11 residues. CDR1 SQVTM and CDR2 ANQGSEA come from the germline V gene. The CDR3 nucleotides are TGCAGCGTCGTCCAAGGGTACGAGCAGTACTTC. Protein product: CSVVQGYEQYF.

The chain is built from TRBV6-5 and TRBJ1-5; D remains ambiguous. V was trimmed by 2 bases and J by 6 bases, leaving 8 bases between them. The CDR3 is made up of 13 amino acids. Germline V gene lookup returns CDR1 MNHEY and CDR2 SVGAGI. The chain's CDR3 is CASSYGPPQPQHF. The CDR3 nucleotides are TGTGCCAGCAGTTACGGGCCCCCTCAGCCCCAGCATTTT.

The gene calls are TRBV6-5 and TRBJ2-7; possibly TRBD2 for D (5 bases). V lost 0 bases and J 3 bases, leaving 9 bases between the germline ends. Germline values: CDR1 MNHEY, CDR2 SVGAGI. This CDR3 contains 14 residues. The CDR3 nucleotides read TGTGCCAGCAGTTACTCCGACGGGATCTACGAGCAGTACTTC. It codes for CASSYSDGIYEQYF.

This chain connects TRBV29-1 to TRBJ2-7; no definite D call. The CDR3 spans 13 residues. The germline V and J ends were trimmed by 6 bases and 2 bases, with 14 bases remaining between them. Germline assignment: CDR1 SQVTM and CDR2 ANQGSEA. The chain's CDR3 is CSVSKSSTYEQYF. CDR3 nucleotide sequence: TGCAGCGTATCCAAGAGCTCCACCTACGAGCAGTACTTC.

V usage is TRBV7-9 and J usage is TRBJ1-4; D remains ambiguous. In germline, CDR1 is SEHNR, CDR2 FQNEAQ (reference sequence). Trimming removed 1 base at V and 0 bases at J, with 3 bases between. CDR3 length: 14 amino acids. For the CDR3, the DNA is TGTGCCAGCAGCTTAGGGGCAACTAATGAAAAACTGTTTTTT. Translated, it gives CASSLGATNEKLFF.

The CDR3 loop reads CASSVALSGANVLTF. In nucleotides, the CDR3 is TGTGCCAGCAGTGTCGCCCTATCTGGGGCCAACGTCCTGACTTTC. This rearrangement joins TRBV28 to TRBJ2-6; D remains unclear. V lost 5 bases to trimming and J lost 1 base, with 9 bases between them. Germline lookup yields CDR1 MDHEN and CDR2 SYDVKM. CDR3 length: 15 amino acids.

This sequence joins TRBV28 and TRBJ2-7; maybe TRBD1 (6 bases). Per germline, CDR1 MDHEN and CDR2 SYDVKM. The V and J ends lost 7 bases and 0 bases respectively, with 13 bases between them. This CDR3 is 14 amino acids long. The CDR3 loop reads CASTSATGSYEQYF. The CDR3 bases are TGTGCCAGCACTTCTGCGACAGGCTCCTACGAGCAGTACTTC.

The chain links TRBV29-1 to TRBJ2-1; 8 positions agree with TRBD2. Germline V lookup: CDR1 SQVTM, CDR2 ANQGSEA. This CDR3 has 13 amino acids. Losses at the gene ends were 7 bases for V and 2 bases for J; bases not matched to a gene: 4. CDR3 region: CSGETSAYNEQFF. The DNA of the CDR3 is TGCAGCGGGGAGACTAGCGCCTACAATGAGCAGTTCTTC.

The count of this clone is one. The sample contains more than one DNA sequence encoding this CDR3. The rearrangement uses TRBV27 and TRBJ2-5; D is unresolved. Trimming cost V 6 bases and J 5 bases, with 7 bases left between them. CDR1 and CDR2 from the germline V gene are MNHEY and SMNVEV (reference sequence). The length of the CDR3 is 11 residues. The CDR3 loop reads CASSLGETQYF. The CDR3 nucleotides read TGTGCCAGCAGCCTAGGGGAGACCCAGTACTTC.

V and J are TRBV7-6 and TRBJ2-7; 9 bases are shared with TRBD1. The CDR3 is 17 residues long. In germline, CDR1 is SGHVS, CDR2 FNYEAQ. The trim removed 1 base at V and 2 bases at J, leaving 9 bases unmatched. This CDR3 reads CASSLVWGGTGPYEQYF. The CDR3 DNA reads as TGTGCCAGCAGCTTAGTATGGGGCGGGACAGGGCCCTACGAGCAGTACTTC. The whole variable domain, remainder taken from reference TRBV7-6 and TRBJ2-7, is GAGVSQSPRYKVTKRGQDVALRCDPISGHVSLYWYRQALGQGPEFLTYFNYEAQQDKSGLPNDRFSAERPEGSISTLTIQRTEQRDSAMYRCASSLVWGGTGPYEQYFGPGTRLTVT.

This chain joins TRBV19 and TRBJ2-1; TRBD2 agrees at 10 bases. The CDR3 contains 15 residues. The V gene's germline CDR1 is LNHDA and CDR2 SQIVND (reference sequence). The V gene end was trimmed by 3 bases and the J gene end by 9 bases; junction bases not matched to a gene: 8. CDR3 in amino acids: CASSIGLAGVFEQFF. The CDR3 DNA reads TGTGCCAGTAGTATTGGCCTAGCGGGAGTTTTTGAGCAGTTCTTC.

The chain has TRBV28 and TRBJ1-5; D is unclear. V was pared by 7 bases and J by 1 base, with 11 bases between. Germline V gives CDR1 MDHEN, CDR2 SYDVKM. The CDR3 contains 14 residues. The DNA for the CDR3 is TGTGCCAGCACCATCGCCGCAAGCAATCAGCCCCAGCATTTT. Protein product: CASTIAASNQPQHF. Combining the CDR3 with reference TRBV28 and TRBJ1-5 gives the whole variable domain DVKVTQSSRYLVKRTGEKVFLECVQDMDHENMFWYRQDPGLGLRLIYFSYDVKMKEKGDIPEGYSVSREKKERFSLILESASTNQTSMYLCASTIAASNQPQHFGDGTRLSIL.